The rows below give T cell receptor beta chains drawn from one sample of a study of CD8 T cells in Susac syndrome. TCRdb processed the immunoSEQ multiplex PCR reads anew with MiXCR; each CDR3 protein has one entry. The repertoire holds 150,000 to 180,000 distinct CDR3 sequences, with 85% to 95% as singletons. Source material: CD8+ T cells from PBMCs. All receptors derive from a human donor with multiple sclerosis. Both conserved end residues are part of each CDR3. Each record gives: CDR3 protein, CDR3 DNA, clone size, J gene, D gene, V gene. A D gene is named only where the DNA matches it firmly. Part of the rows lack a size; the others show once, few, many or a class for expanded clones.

cdr3_aa: CSAREYNEQFF
cdr3_nt: TGCAGTGCTAGAGAATACAATGAGCAGTTCTTC
clone_size: once
j_call: TRBJ2-1
d_call: .
v_call: TRBV20-1

cdr3_aa: CASSGRQGNTEAFF
cdr3_nt: TGTGCCAGCAGTGGGAGACAGGGGAACACTGAAGCTTTCTTT
clone_size: .
j_call: TRBJ1-1
d_call: TRBD1
v_call: TRBV2

cdr3_aa: CASSAPRAEAFF
cdr3_nt: TGTGCCAGCAGTGCCCCCCGCGCTGAAGCTTTCTTT
clone_size: once
j_call: TRBJ1-1
d_call: .
v_call: TRBV2

cdr3_aa: CASSQDYSAGELFF
cdr3_nt: TGTGCCAGCAGCCAAGATTACAGCGCCGGGGAGCTGTTTTTT
clone_size: .
j_call: TRBJ2-2
d_call: .
v_call: TRBV3-1

cdr3_aa: CASSPRPGNSPLHF
cdr3_nt: TGTGCCAGCAGTCCGAGGCCCGGGAATTCACCCCTCCACTTT
clone_size: .
j_call: TRBJ1-6
d_call: .
v_call: TRBV27

cdr3_aa: CASSPTTYEQYF
cdr3_nt: TGTGCCAGCAGCCCTACCACCTACGAGCAGTACTTC
clone_size: .
j_call: TRBJ2-7
d_call: .
v_call: TRBV14

cdr3_aa: CASRGEGIGYTF
cdr3_nt: TGTGCCAGCCGAGGAGAGGGAATAGGCTACACCTTC
clone_size: .
j_call: TRBJ1-2
d_call: .
v_call: TRBV9

cdr3_aa: CASSSHPDPFYQPQHF
cdr3_nt: TGTGCCAGCAGTTCCCACCCAGATCCATTCTATCAGCCCCAGCATTTT
clone_size: .
j_call: TRBJ1-5
d_call: .
v_call: TRBV6-5

cdr3_aa: CASSLQGRNEQFF
cdr3_nt: TGCGCCAGCAGCTTGCAAGGGCGCAATGAGCAGTTCTTC
clone_size: .
j_call: TRBJ2-1
d_call: .
v_call: TRBV5-1

cdr3_aa: CATSRDNRPETQYF
cdr3_nt: TGTGCCACCAGCAGAGATAACAGGCCAGAGACCCAGTACTTC
clone_size: .
j_call: TRBJ2-5
d_call: .
v_call: TRBV15

cdr3_aa: CASSEALHRRSGKLFF
cdr3_nt: TGTGCCAGCAGTGAAGCGCTTCACCGGAGGTCCGGAAAACTGTTTTTT
clone_size: .
j_call: TRBJ1-4
d_call: .
v_call: TRBV2

cdr3_aa: CASSFNRGLKANYGYTF
cdr3_nt: TGTGCCAGCAGCTTCAACAGGGGGTTGAAGGCTAACTATGGCTACACCTTC
clone_size: .
j_call: TRBJ1-2
d_call: TRBD1
v_call: TRBV7-9

cdr3_aa: CASSQDLGNEQFF
cdr3_nt: TGTGCCAGCAGCCAAGATCTTGGAAATGAGCAGTTCTTC
clone_size: few
j_call: TRBJ2-1
d_call: .
v_call: TRBV3-1

cdr3_aa: CASSSLSNQPQHF
cdr3_nt: TGTGCCAGCAGTTCTCTGTCAAATCAGCCCCAGCATTTT
clone_size: .
j_call: TRBJ1-5
d_call: .
v_call: TRBV27

cdr3_aa: CASSLNQRGNQETQYF
cdr3_nt: TGTGCCAGCTCCCTCAACCAGAGGGGGAACCAAGAGACCCAGTACTTC
clone_size: once
j_call: TRBJ2-5
d_call: .
v_call: TRBV7-6

cdr3_aa: CATTAQGTYEQYF
cdr3_nt: TGTGCCACAACGGCTCAGGGAACCTACGAGCAGTACTTC
clone_size: .
j_call: TRBJ2-7
d_call: .
v_call: TRBV7-9

cdr3_aa: CASSLRGRINQPQHF
cdr3_nt: TGTGCCAGCAGTTTAAGGGGACGCATAAATCAGCCCCAGCATTTT
clone_size: .
j_call: TRBJ1-5
d_call: .
v_call: TRBV12-3/TRBV12-4

cdr3_aa: CASSVGGGVYEQYF
cdr3_nt: TGTGCCAGCAGTGTAGGAGGGGGAGTCTACGAGCAGTACTTC
clone_size: .
j_call: TRBJ2-7
d_call: .
v_call: TRBV2

cdr3_aa: CASSLAGPGETYGYTF
cdr3_nt: TGTGCCAGCAGCTTGGCGGGTCCAGGGGAGACCTATGGCTACACCTTC
clone_size: .
j_call: TRBJ1-2
d_call: .
v_call: TRBV5-4

cdr3_aa: CASSPLGDLRGMNTEAFF
cdr3_nt: TGTGCCAGCTCACCACTGGGGGACCTAAGGGGTATGAACACTGAAGCTTTCTTT
clone_size: .
j_call: TRBJ1-1
d_call: .
v_call: TRBV18

cdr3_aa: CASSTTGTGKDTEAFF
cdr3_nt: TGCGCCAGCAGCACCACCGGGACAGGGAAGGACACTGAAGCTTTCTTT
clone_size: .
j_call: TRBJ1-1
d_call: TRBD1
v_call: TRBV5-1

cdr3_aa: CSAPKVGVRYGYTF
cdr3_nt: TGCAGTGCTCCAAAGGTCGGGGTGCGCTATGGCTACACCTTC
clone_size: .
j_call: TRBJ1-2
d_call: .
v_call: TRBV20-1

cdr3_aa: CASSSQGSGANVLTF
cdr3_nt: TGTGCCAGCAGCTCACAGGGCTCTGGGGCCAACGTCCTGACTTTC
clone_size: .
j_call: TRBJ2-6
d_call: .
v_call: TRBV11-2

cdr3_aa: CANLFNTEAFF
cdr3_nt: TGTGCCAACCTTTTTAACACTGAAGCTTTCTTT
clone_size: once
j_call: TRBJ1-1
d_call: .
v_call: TRBV7-2

cdr3_aa: CASSVVGPGNTEAFF
cdr3_nt: TGTGCCAGCAGCGTAGTGGGGCCGGGAAACACTGAAGCTTTCTTT
clone_size: .
j_call: TRBJ1-1
d_call: .
v_call: TRBV9

cdr3_aa: CASSHNRGRMETQYF
cdr3_nt: TGTGCCAGCAGCCATAATCGGGGGCGGATGGAGACCCAGTACTTC
clone_size: .
j_call: TRBJ2-5
d_call: .
v_call: TRBV12-3/TRBV12-4

cdr3_aa: CASSVGTSAPTDTQYF
cdr3_nt: TGTGCCAGCAGCGTAGGGACTAGCGCCCCCACAGATACGCAGTATTTT
clone_size: .
j_call: TRBJ2-3
d_call: TRBD2
v_call: TRBV9

cdr3_aa: CASSLGLAPYEQFF
cdr3_nt: TGTGCCAGCAGCCTCGGACTAGCCCCTTATGAGCAGTTCTTC
clone_size: .
j_call: TRBJ2-1
d_call: TRBD2
v_call: TRBV9

cdr3_aa: CASSHPPGAGGTNEQFF
cdr3_nt: TGTGCCAGCAGCCACCCGCCCGGAGCGGGGGGGACGAATGAGCAGTTCTTC
clone_size: .
j_call: TRBJ2-1
d_call: TRBD2
v_call: TRBV7-9

cdr3_aa: CASSPERGHGDSPLHF
cdr3_nt: TGTGCCAGCAGCCCAGAAAGAGGACATGGTGATTCACCCCTCCACTTT
clone_size: .
j_call: TRBJ1-6
d_call: .
v_call: TRBV7-9

cdr3_aa: CASRMGGDGYTF
cdr3_nt: TGTGCCTCACGGATGGGGGGCGATGGCTACACCTTC
clone_size: .
j_call: TRBJ1-2
d_call: .
v_call: TRBV30

cdr3_aa: CSVGSPNTEAFF
cdr3_nt: TGCAGCGTTGGTAGCCCGAACACTGAAGCTTTCTTT
clone_size: .
j_call: TRBJ1-1
d_call: .
v_call: TRBV29-1

cdr3_aa: CASSLESRPAPYEQYF
cdr3_nt: TGCGCCAGCAGCTTGGAGTCCCGTCCAGCGCCCTACGAGCAGTACTTC
clone_size: .
j_call: TRBJ2-7
d_call: .
v_call: TRBV5-1

cdr3_aa: CASSPGGGELFF
cdr3_nt: TGTGCCAGCAGCCCCGGTGGCGGGGAGCTGTTTTTT
clone_size: .
j_call: TRBJ2-2
d_call: .
v_call: TRBV9

cdr3_aa: CATSRPGRNEQFF
cdr3_nt: TGTGCCACCAGCAGACCGGGCCGCAATGAGCAGTTCTTC
clone_size: .
j_call: TRBJ2-1
d_call: .
v_call: TRBV15

cdr3_aa: CASGFNEQYF
cdr3_nt: TGTGCCAGCGGTTTTAACGAGCAGTACTTC
clone_size: .
j_call: TRBJ2-7
d_call: .
v_call: TRBV27

cdr3_aa: CASSDYGLPYGYTF
cdr3_nt: TGTGCCAGCAGTGACTACGGACTGCCCTATGGCTACACCTTC
clone_size: .
j_call: TRBJ1-2
d_call: .
v_call: TRBV6-5

cdr3_aa: CATSRDPEGDYEQYF
cdr3_nt: TGTGCCACCAGCAGAGATCCCGAGGGGGACTACGAGCAGTACTTC
clone_size: .
j_call: TRBJ2-7
d_call: .
v_call: TRBV15

cdr3_aa: CASSYQGVWEQYF
cdr3_nt: TGTGCCAGCAGCTATCAGGGAGTCTGGGAGCAGTACTTC
clone_size: .
j_call: TRBJ2-7
d_call: .
v_call: TRBV13

cdr3_aa: CATVGGAGEAFF
cdr3_nt: TGTGCCACCGTCGGCGGGGCGGGTGAAGCTTTCTTT
clone_size: .
j_call: TRBJ1-1
d_call: .
v_call: TRBV24-1

cdr3_aa: CATSRDLLAAFNEQFF
cdr3_nt: TGTGCCACCAGCAGAGATTTACTGGCGGCGTTTAATGAGCAGTTCTTC
clone_size: .
j_call: TRBJ2-1
d_call: .
v_call: TRBV15

cdr3_aa: CASSFPAPTVANYGYTF
cdr3_nt: TGTGCCAGCAGTTTCCCCGCCCCGACAGTAGCTAACTATGGCTACACCTTC
clone_size: once
j_call: TRBJ1-2
d_call: .
v_call: TRBV12-3/TRBV12-4

cdr3_aa: CASSPRTVLETQYF
cdr3_nt: TGTGCCAGCAGCCCCCGAACGGTGCTGGAGACCCAGTACTTC
clone_size: .
j_call: TRBJ2-5
d_call: .
v_call: TRBV3-1